Reported below is one T cell receptor beta chain. The sample comes from a study of T cells in Graves' hyperthyroidism and ophthalmopathy. Trimming pared 4 bases from V and 4 bases from J, leaving 10 bases between. The CDR3 sequence is 13 residues long. Germline CDR1 is ENHRY and CDR2 is SYGVKD. Amplified TCR beta CDR3 regions derived from RNA transcripts. TCR CDR3 regions were first amplified by RT-PCR with HTBI primers. TCRdb independently ran MiXCR on the multiplex PCR reads; one entry per CDR3 protein. The repertoire consists of approximately 560,000 distinct CDR3 sequences, with about 43% occurring once and the leading ten covering 8% to 8.5%. Recently diagnosed hyperthyroidism of less than 2 months' duration affected patients aged 18 to 65. Uncontrolled infections, other autoimmune diseases, pregnancy or lactation led to exclusion of patients. Clinicians diagnosed patients from clinical symptoms, serum thyroxine and TRAb, thyroid ultrasound and orbital computed tomography.

The chain links TRBV10-3 to TRBJ1-1; D might be TRBD1 (5 bases). The receptor was isolated from a woman aged 18 to 35 with Graves' hyperthyroidism. Material for sequencing was peripheral blood or thyroid tissue (not recorded which). CDR3 bases: TGTGCCATCAGTGGGGGCCAGGCCACTGAAGCTTTCTTT. Translated: CAISGGQATEAFF.